This T cell receptor (beta chain) was sequenced in a study of shared clonotypes between healthy human individuals. Findings of the study overall: Clonotypes shared by all four sorted-subset donors had higher generation probabilities than non-shared clonotypes.

On this clone: Its matching antigen is unknown.

The CDR3 spans 10 residues. The germline V and J ends were trimmed by 3 bases and 8 bases, with 2 bases remaining between them. Per the germline V gene, CDR1 is SGHAT and CDR2 is FQNNGV. The protocol was immunoSEQ multiplex PCR, while the TCRdb copy is restricted to in-frame clones and leaves out a portion. Of about 2.4 million clones detected, roughly nine tenths appear once; the ten largest clones hold around 0.14%. The sequenced sample consisted of naive CD4+ T cells sorted from blood. The sample's subset: CD45RA+ positively selected. The rearrangement joins TRBV11-2 to TRBJ2-1; D unclear. The origin of this receptor is a man between 18 and 29 years old in good health. CDR3 bases: TGTGCCAGCAGCTTCCATGAGCAGTTCTTC. Encoded protein: CASSFHEQFF.